One T cell receptor (beta chain) is described in this entry. Its antigen is still unknown. The record has no base qualities; no much larger clone is one base away. TCRbeta CDR3 regions were amplified from genomic DNA by means of the immunoSEQ Assay, a bias-controlled multiplex PCR. In the authors' own workflow: The number of nucleated cells in each sample was estimated from the amplification of reference gene primers within the assay. To quantify the absolute abundance of each unique TCRbeta CDR3 rearrangement, sequence reads were collapsed and filtered. For each sample, productive Simpson clonality was calculated by taking the square root of Simpson's diversity index across productive rearrangements. TCRdb re-hosts the immuneACCESS table, in-frame sequences only. Its copies lack some clones; in the studies checked, an unresolved V gene accounts for under half of them, and the cause for the rest is not known. V, J and clone size were drawn from that table, and D and trimming were deduced from the DNA. Within this sample are around 120,000 clones, with 70% to 90% of them counted one time only. Of the sample, 6% to 9.5% falls within the top ten clones.

These data are taken from a study of blood T cell repertoires in COVID-19 (dated by TCRdb to 2018 to 2020). Regarding the study in general: Collaborator samples came from the United States, Italy and Spain and covered acute and convalescent phases of COVID-19. Sample metadata almost always included a de-identified subject ID, COVID-19 status, age in years and sex. Where HLA class I and class II types were available, the types were taken from metadata supplied by the sample provider, not from assay-based typing. The repertoires were released in a freely available public database intended as a resource for research on the immune response to SARS-CoV-2. Deeply sampled blood TCRbeta repertoires from subjects exposed to, actively infected with, or recovered from COVID-19 were included in the dataset. Samples came from the ongoing ImmuneRACE study (first 160 participants) plus 1,254 subjects from 6 global collaborators. The prospective study material was composed of cDNA or gDNA derived from T cells, B-cell-depleted T cells, or PBMCs. What the work shows at the level of the full study, not this receptor alone: How much clinical and demographic metadata was included differed by source and by participant, and the metadata was provided uncurated.

Another Seattle source contributed samples from volunteer blood donors who had recovered from COVID-19. Collaborating institutions collected whole blood in K2EDTA tubes following their own protocols. For TCRbeta analysis, collaborator samples were shipped as frozen whole blood, as isolated PBMCs, or as DNA extracted from either sample type. Ends trimmed: V by 7 bases, J by 5 bases; bases unmatched to a gene: 12. The CDR3, cysteine through phenylalanine, is 16 amino acids long. Solely the CDR3 DNA is kept, with 48 bases framed from the first base. CDR1 SNHLY and CDR2 FYNNEI are derived from the germline V gene.

Recombination linked TRBV2 to TRBJ1-3; the junction holds 9 bases that match TRBD1. The material sequenced was peripheral blood. The receptor was derived from a man aged 65 to 79 who had recovered from COVID-19. This receptor carries the CDR3 CASTHAVTGGRNTIYF. DNA sequence: TGTGCCAGCACCCACGCTGTAACAGGGGGCCGAAACACCATATATTTT.